This T cell receptor (beta chain) appears in the sequencing data of a study of Ad26.COV2.S vaccination and SARS-CoV-2 variants (dated by TCRdb to the early 2020s). For the study in its entirety: Donors in the vaccine arm were drawn from COV1001, a phase I-IIa trial of Ad26.COV2.S in healthy adults that was multicentre, randomized, double-blind and placebo-controlled. A total of around 32 samples were included in the TCR-sequenced set, comprising around 19 Ad26.COV2.S vaccine recipients, 5 placebo recipients and 8 SARS-CoV-2 convalescent individuals. Blinding of investigators to trial group allocation was maintained during experiments and outcome assessment. Ad26.COV2.S was administered intramuscularly at a dose of 5x10^10 or 1x10^11 viral particles, either as one shot or as two shots given 56 days apart. Sequencing of the TCRbeta repertoire served to evaluate the specificity and breadth of SARS-CoV-2-reactive T cell receptors following Ad26.COV2.S vaccination. Trial participants were randomized into five groups of five: low-dose or high-dose Ad26.COV2.S given once or twice, or placebo on both occasions.

The germline V gene encodes CDR1 LNHNV and CDR2 YYDKDF (reference sequence). V was cut back by 6 bases and J by 0 bases, leaving a gap of 9 bases between them. The CDR3 covers 14 residues, taking in both the cysteine and the phenylalanine. The CDR3 DNA has 42 bases and is translated from base 1. General conclusions and limits of the study: Vaccine and placebo recipients had similar non-spike TCR breadth, a finding consistent with the vaccine containing only spike. Compared with placebo recipients, Ad26.COV2.S recipients showed higher spike-specific TCR breadth (P = 0.0014). Comparing responses between vaccine doses or regimens was not something the study was powered to do. After vaccination, substantial breadth of spike-specific CD8+ and CD4+ T cell responses was reported. The authors noted that total T cell responses may have been underestimated by the TCR breadth and depth analyses.

The immunoSEQ Assay was used to sequence TCRbeta CDR3 regions. After extraction, genomic DNA underwent amplification by bias-controlled multiplex PCR, followed by high-throughput sequencing. Under the source paper's analysis protocol: To quantify the absolute abundance of every unique TCRbeta CDR3 region, sequences were collapsed and filtered. T cell fraction was estimated by normalizing TCRbeta template counts to usable DNA, with usable DNA measured through amplification of reference genes found in all nucleated cells. Repertoire TCRs were annotated as SARS-CoV-2-specific when V gene, CDR3 amino acid sequence and J gene were exactly matched to a known reactive TCR set. MIRA supplied the reference SARS-CoV-2 TCR set, which was filtered for enrichment in COVID-19-positive ImmuneCODE repertoires so that public or cross-reactive TCRs were removed. Drawing on the MIRA antigens, annotated TCRs were analysed further at the level of specific ORF or position within ORF. Breadth was defined as annotated unique rearrangements over total unique productive rearrangements; depth was the summed frequency of those rearrangements. Two-sided Wilcoxon rank-sum tests were used to compare TCR breadth between groups. TCRdb mirrors the immuneACCESS table, restricted to in-frame sequences. Some clones are absent from its copies; in checked studies, under half trace to an unresolved V gene, and the reason for the others is unknown. The DNA was the basis for D and trimming; V, J and clone size are from that table. For this sample the table gives 500,000 or so clones, of which approximately 89% were detected only once. About 2.5% of the sample is held by the ten biggest clonotypes.

Per the publication, the treatment or condition label means: approximately 18 received Ad26.COV2.S at low or high dose, single or two shots; 5 received placebo; per-sample allocation not given. For vaccine and placebo recipients, the sequenced repertoires came from samples collected on day 63 after the first injection. Cohort 1b enrolled 20 to 30 adults aged 18-55 years at a single site in Boston, USA, between 29 July and 7 August 2020. Ad26.COV2.S consisted of a replication-incompetent adenovirus type 26 vector by which a prefusion-stabilized SARS-CoV-2 spike protein from the original Wuhan strain was expressed. Comments on this clone: The specificity of this receptor is unknown. No quality values exist for individual bases; no much larger clone is one base distant.

The specimen comprised peripheral blood, sampled in a trial of Ad26.COV2.S vaccine versus placebo. The receptor comes from a person aged 18-65 years who received the Ad26.COV2.S COVID-19 vaccine or a placebo. The chain couples TRBV15 to TRBJ1-3; there is no confident call for the D gene. The DNA is as follows: TGTGCCACCAGTGAGTCTCGCTCTGGAAACACCATATATTTT. Its protein reads: CATSESRSGNTIYF.